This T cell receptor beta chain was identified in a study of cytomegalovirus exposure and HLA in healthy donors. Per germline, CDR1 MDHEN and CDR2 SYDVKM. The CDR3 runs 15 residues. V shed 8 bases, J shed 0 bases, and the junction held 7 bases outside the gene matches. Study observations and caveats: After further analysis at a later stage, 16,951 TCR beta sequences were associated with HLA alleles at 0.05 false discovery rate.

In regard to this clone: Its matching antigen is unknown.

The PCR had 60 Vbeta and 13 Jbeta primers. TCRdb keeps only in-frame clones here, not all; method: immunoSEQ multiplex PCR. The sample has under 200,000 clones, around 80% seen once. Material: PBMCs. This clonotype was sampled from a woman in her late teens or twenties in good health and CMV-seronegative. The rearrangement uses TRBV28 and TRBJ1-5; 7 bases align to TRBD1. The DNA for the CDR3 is TGTGCCAGCTCCCAGGGGGATTATAGCAATCAGCCCCAGCATTTT. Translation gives CASSQGDYSNQPQHF.